These 19 T cell receptor beta chains were all obtained from the same sample, sequenced in a study of Graves' ophthalmopathy and Graves' hyperthyroidism. Scientists amplified the TCR beta CDR3 regions from RNA transcripts. HTBI primers were employed in first-round RT-PCR, then a second-round multiplex PCR followed. TCRdb reprocessed the multiplex PCR reads with MiXCR, giving one entry per CDR3 protein. In the table there are about 550,000 distinct CDR3 sequences, about 40% of which are singletons. Sequencing input: peripheral blood or thyroid tissue (not recorded which). All receptors derive from an adult man with Graves' hyperthyroidism.

This clonotype was observed a few times. The V and J genes are TRBV7-8 and TRBJ2-2, with D uncertain. Trimming shortened V by 6 bases and J by 5 bases, and 13 bases separated the two germline ends. Germline CDR1 reads SGHVS; CDR2 reads FQNEAQ. CDR3 length: 14 amino acids. CDR3 region: CASSLLQSTGELFF. CDR3 DNA: TGTGCCAGCAGTCTCCTCCAGAGTACCGGGGAGCTGTTTTTT.

This clonotype was observed a single time. The junction departs from the called germline gene at one end, perhaps through a read error. The rearrangement joins TRBV7-6 to TRBJ1-2; D not resolved. The CDR3 spans 10 residues. Germline CDR1 and CDR2: SGHVS and FNYEAQ. The CDR3 loop reads CASSLYVYTF. CDR3 nucleotide sequence: TGTGCCAGCAGCTTATATGTCTACACCTTC.

The sample holds many counts of this clonotype. CDR3 nucleotide sequence: TGTGCCAGCAGATTCGGACAGAATTCACCCCTCCACTTT. Its translation: CASRFGQNSPLHF. V usage is TRBV6-1 and J usage is TRBJ1-6; D may be TRBD1 (6 bases). V was shortened by 6 bases and J by 7 bases, with 10 bases between the two germline ends. The CDR3 is 13 residues long. Germline V gene data show CDR1 as MNHNS and CDR2 as SASEGT.

V gene TRBV2 combines with J gene TRBJ2-3; TRBD2 agrees at 7 bases. The V gene's germline CDR1 is SNHLY and CDR2 FYNNEI. The CDR3 is 14 amino acids. Trimming at V came to 3 bases and at J to 2 bases, leaving 2 bases not matched to a gene. The CDR3: CASSEGRATDTQYF. In nucleotides, the CDR3 is TGTGCCAGCAGTGAGGGGAGGGCCACAGATACGCAGTATTTT.

This clonotype was counted between two and nine times. The chain couples TRBV28 to TRBJ2-2, with 9 bases that match TRBD1. The CDR3 totals 16 residues. Germline V gene data show CDR1 as MDHEN and CDR2 as SYDVKM. With V trimmed by 5 bases and J by 6 bases, 10 bases remained unmatched. The CDR3, as DNA: TGTGCCAGCAGTGATCCGGGACAGGGTCTTTCCGGGGAGCTGTTTTTT. Amino acids: CASSDPGQGLSGELFF.

This clonotype was counted a single time. The germline gene is not matched at one end of the junction; a read error may be the cause. J is TRBJ2-3 and V is TRBV10-3; TRBD2 aligns across 7 bases. The CDR3 sequence is 14 residues long. From germline, CDR1 is ENHRY and CDR2 SYGVKD. The CDR3 region is CAIGEAGSTGTQYF. CDR3 nucleotide sequence: TGTGCCATAGGGGAAGCGGGGAGCACAGGTACGCAGTATTTT.

V and J are TRBV7-9 and TRBJ2-7; D is tentatively TRBD1 or TRBD2 (5 bases each). The DNA end lines up better with TRBJ2-1; the J call may be wrong. CDR1 is SEHNR and CDR2 is FQNEAQ in the germline V gene (reference sequence). CDR3 size: 16 residues. Here the CDR3 DNA reads TGTGCCAGCAGCTTAGTGGGGCAGGCGACTAACAATGAGCAGTTCTTC. Protein sequence: CASSLVGQATNNEQFF.

The J gene is TRBJ2-3, the V gene TRBV6-1; D call uncertain. V lost 3 bases and J lost 2, with 9 bases in between. The CDR3 contains 14 residues. Germline V gene lookup returns CDR1 MNHNS and CDR2 SASEGT. CDR3 amino acids: CASSDFGPTDTQYF. The DNA of the CDR3 is TGTGCCAGCAGTGATTTCGGTCCCACAGATACGCAGTATTTT.

Many counts were recorded for this clonotype. This chain links TRBV7-8 with TRBJ1-5; TRBD1 might be the D (5 bases). The V end was cut by 1 base, the J end by 0 bases, with 10 bases between. Germline V gene data show CDR1 as SGHVS and CDR2 as FQNEAQ. CDR3 size: 16 residues. This CDR3 reads CASSLDRSDSNQPQHF. The CDR3 DNA reads TGTGCCAGCAGCTTAGACAGGAGTGATAGCAATCAGCCCCAGCATTTT.

This clonotype was seen a single time. The chain is built from TRBV5-5 and TRBJ2-3; no reliable D call. Looked up from germline, CDR1 is SGHKS and CDR2 is YYEKEE (reference sequence). V was clipped by 4 bases and J by 2 bases, with 11 bases between them. The CDR3 consists of 14 residues. CDR3 DNA sequence: TGTGCCAGCAGCCTGGTGGCTACCACAGATACGCAGTATTTT. Translated, it gives CASSLVATTDTQYF.

This clonotype showed up many times. The chain recombines TRBV29-1 with TRBJ1-2, with D unresolved. The CDR3 length is 13 residues. V lost 5 bases, J lost 0 bases, and 10 bases lay in between. The V gene's germline CDR1 is SQVTM and CDR2 ANQGSEA. This CDR3 reads CSVLTAANYGYTF. The DNA for the CDR3 is TGCAGCGTTTTAACAGCAGCTAACTATGGCTACACCTTC.

The chain employs TRBV5-1 and TRBJ2-5, with 11 nucleotides matching TRBD2. CDR1 and CDR2 (germline): SGHRS, YFSETQ. With 6 bases clipped from V and 0 bases from J, the junction kept 7 bases outside the gene matches. The CDR3 sequence is 16 residues long. The CDR3 spells CASKGGTSGNQETQYF. DNA of the CDR3: TGCGCCAGCAAGGGGGGGACTAGCGGTAACCAAGAGACCCAGTACTTC.

This clonotype was counted ten times or more. This chain connects TRBV2 to TRBJ1-1; 7 bases line up with TRBD1. Germline trimming cut 6 bases from V and 5 bases from J; bases unmatched to any gene: 9. The CDR3 covers 14 residues. Germline V gene sequence: CDR1 SNHLY, CDR2 FYNNEI. The CDR3 nucleotides read TGTGCCAGCAGGAGGCACAGGGGAGAAACTGAAGCTTTCTTT. Translated, it gives CASRRHRGETEAFF.

The chain employs TRBV19 and TRBJ2-1, with D perhaps TRBD2 (6 bases). CDR3 length equals 15 residues. V lost 3 bases and J lost 0, with 9 bases in between. Per the germline V gene, CDR1 is LNHDA and CDR2 is SQIVND (reference sequence). The CDR3 DNA is TGTGCCAGTAGTATTGGGGGGATCTCCTACAATGAGCAGTTCTTC. It encodes CASSIGGISYNEQFF. Filled out from reference TRBV19 and TRBJ2-1, the complete variable domain reads DGGITQSPKYLFRKEGQNVTLSCEQNLNHDAMYWYRQDPGQGLRLIYYSQIVNDFQKGDIAEGYSVSREKKESFPLTVTSAQKNPTAFYLCASSIGGISYNEQFFGPGTRLTVL.

The chain combines TRBV15 with TRBJ2-7; unclear D gene. V lost 2 bases and J lost 7, with 6 bases in between. The germline V gene has CDR1 LNHNV and CDR2 YYDKDF (reference sequence). This CDR3 has 11 amino acids. Written as DNA, the CDR3 is TGTGCCACCAGCAGAAACAATGAGCAGTACTTC. Translated, it gives CATSRNNEQYF.

This clonotype was counted at least ten times. V is TRBV5-5 and J is TRBJ1-2; TRBD1 matches 8 bases. Germline lookup yields CDR1 SGHKS and CDR2 YYEKEE (reference sequence). V gave up 1 base and J gave up 8 bases; unmatched junction bases: 10. The CDR3 is 15 amino acids. The CDR3 DNA reads as TGTGCCAGCAGCTTGACTGACAGGGGATTTGACGGCTACACCTTC. Protein sequence: CASSLTDRGFDGYTF.

About this clonotype: A much larger clone is a single base away; this may be a read error. J is TRBJ1-2 and V is TRBV7-3; 8 bases are a match to TRBD1. The CDR3 runs to 17 residues. CDR1 and CDR2 (germline): SGHTA, FQGTGA. CDR3 residues: CASGLEPEAGGNYGYTF. CDR3 DNA sequence: TGTGCCAGCGGCTTAGAGCCTGAGGCAGGGGGCAACTATGGCTACACCTTC. Based on the CDR3 plus reference TRBV7-3 and TRBJ1-2, the full variable domain is GAGVSQTPSNKVTEKGKYVELRCDPISGHTALYWYRQSLGQGPEFLIYFQGTGAADDSGLPNDRFFAVRPEGSVSTLKIQRTERGDSAVYLCASGLEPEAGGNYGYTFGSGTRLTVV.

At least ten counts were recorded for this clonotype. This chain joins TRBV12-3 or TRBV12-4 and TRBJ1-6; 7 nucleotides match TRBD1. The CDR3 is 15 residues long. Losses at the gene ends were 6 bases for V and 7 bases for J; bases not matched to a gene: 9. The CDR3 sequence is CASRSTGQTNSPLHF. The CDR3 DNA reads TGTGCCAGCAGAAGTACGGGACAGACAAATTCACCCCTCCACTTT.

The chain recombines TRBV11-2 with TRBJ2-3; D ambiguous. The CDR3 is made up of 15 amino acids. V lost 5 bases, J lost 6 bases, and 18 bases lay in between. Germline V CDR1 and CDR2: SGHAT, FQNNGV. DNA of the CDR3: TGTGCCAGCAGCGTCGGTAGAGCTAGGTTTGATACGCAGTATTTT. Protein: CASSVGRARFDTQYF.